This T cell receptor (beta chain) was sequenced for a study of vaccination effects on CD4 cells after COVID-19. Overall study context: Following the second dose by a median of 72 days, the post-vaccine samples were obtained.

Culture lasted about ten days before CD4+ T cell isolation. Each participant was given two doses of one vaccine (BNT162b2 or mRNA-1273). A half-medium replacement with IL-2 medium was carried out on days 3 and 7. The ends were cut back, 6 bases at V and 0 bases at J, with 8 bases in the middle. The CDR3 spans 13 residues. Germline lookup yields CDR1 MNHEY and CDR2 SVGAGI. Clones were sequenced by immunoSEQ multiplex PCR, and TCRdb holds only the in-frame ones, with some missing. The table shows fewer than 75,000 clones, with around 73% occurring only once. This clone turned up a few times. Its antigen is not identified. Points from the study as a whole: By a late point after vaccination, infection- and vaccine-induced clones had shrunk markedly through clonal contraction.

V gene TRBV6-5 combines with J gene TRBJ1-2; the D gene is possibly TRBD1 (5 bases). The sequence was collected from a human donor who received a COVID-19 vaccine. Specimen: CD4+ T cells from PBMCs cultured without peptide, collected after COVID-19 vaccination. CDR3 residues: CASRPTANYGYTF. The CDR3 nucleotides read TGTGCCAGCAGACCGACAGCTAACTATGGCTACACCTTC.